This section outlines one TCR beta chain sequence together with its context. Germline CDR1 and CDR2: SGHRS and YFSETQ. J was trimmed by 7 bases and V by 4 bases; bases with no gene match: 11. This CDR3 is built from 14 residues. Clones were sequenced by immunoSEQ multiplex PCR, and TCRdb holds only the in-frame ones, with some missing. The sample comprises approximately 2.5 million clones, 93% of which are singletons, and 0.36% rests with the top ten. The sample comes from a study of shared clonotypes between healthy human individuals. The receptor was derived from a man aged 18-30 years in good health. Some clones in this sample may be carry-over from other donors' samples. The rearrangement joins TRBV5-1 to TRBJ2-7; 7 positions agree with TRBD2. Sequencing input: naive CD4+ T cells from PBMCs. Specified subset: CD45RA+ positively selected. For the CDR3, the DNA is TGCGCCAGCAGCGATACTAGCGTGCGAGGTGAGCAGTACTTC. Translated: CASSDTSVRGEQYF.